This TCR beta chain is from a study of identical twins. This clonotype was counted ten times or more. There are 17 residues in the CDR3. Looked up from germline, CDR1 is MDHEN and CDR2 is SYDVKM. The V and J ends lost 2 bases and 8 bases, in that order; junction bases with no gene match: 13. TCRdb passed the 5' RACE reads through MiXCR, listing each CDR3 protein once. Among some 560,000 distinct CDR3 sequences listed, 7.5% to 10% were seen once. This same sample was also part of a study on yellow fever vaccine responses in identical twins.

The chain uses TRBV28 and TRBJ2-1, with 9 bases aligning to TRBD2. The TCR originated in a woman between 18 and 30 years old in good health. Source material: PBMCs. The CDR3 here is CASSLIAGVRFLDEQFF. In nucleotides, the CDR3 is TGTGCCAGCAGTTTAATAGCGGGAGTCAGATTCTTAGATGAGCAGTTCTTC.